Below, 3 T cell receptor beta chains from the same sample are listed, as sequenced in a study of identical twins. A single record per CDR3 protein comes from TCRdb applying MiXCR to the 5' RACE reads. In the table there are around 100,000 distinct CDR3 sequences, 4.5% to 6.5% of which are singletons. Sequenced: memory T cells sorted from blood. These receptors were obtained from a woman aged 50 to 65 in good health.

This clonotype was seen only a few times. The genes are TRBV28 and TRBJ2-3; 8 bases fit TRBD2. J was trimmed by 1 base and V by 6 bases; bases with no gene match: 6. The germline V gene has CDR1 MDHEN and CDR2 SYDVKM. The CDR3 runs 15 residues. The CDR3 is CASRGGLVGTDTQYF. The CDR3 DNA follows: TGTGCCAGCAGGGGGGGACTAGTAGGCACAGATACGCAGTATTTT.

This clonotype was found many times. The chain couples TRBV20-1 to TRBJ2-1, with TRBD1 matching over 8 bases. The germline gives CDR1 DFQATT, CDR2 SNEGSKA (reference sequence). Unmatched junction bases numbered 16, after V lost 6 bases and J lost 0 bases. The CDR3 runs to 18 residues. This chain's CDR3 is CSADRGRGTRGSYNEQFF. Here the CDR3 DNA reads TGCAGTGCCGACAGGGGACGGGGGACGCGGGGCTCCTACAATGAGCAGTTCTTC.

This clonotype occurred many times. The rearrangement links TRBV5-1 to TRBJ2-3; 7 bases are shared with TRBD1. The CDR3 has 13 amino acids. V trimming: 5 bases; J trimming: 5 bases; junction bases outside the gene matches: 5. From germline, CDR1 is SGHRS and CDR2 YFSETQ. This chain's CDR3 is CASRPGTEDTQYF. The CDR3 DNA sequence: TGCGCCAGCAGGCCCGGGACAGAAGATACGCAGTATTTT.